The sequence of this T cell receptor (beta chain) was determined in a study of human T cells and chemical hapten exposure. Study details: From small differences in pooled library volume came most of the variation in per-sample TCR yields. Overall study results and limits: No shift was seen in TCRs above 1 in 1000 frequency with DPC sensitization.

Library preparation tagged each individual cDNA molecule with a unique molecular identifier. Original analysis: Per-sample TCR counts ranged from about 20,000 to 750,000, median roughly 96,000. TCRdb re-called the RACE reads through MiXCR, storing one row per CDR3 protein. These V and J calls derive from TCRdb rather than the authors' analysis. The repertoire holds approximately 44,000 distinct CDR3 sequences, with less than 4.5% as singletons. Per the germline V gene, CDR1 is SGHRS and CDR2 is YFSETQ. The CDR3 covers 11 residues. V was shortened by 0 bases and J by 7 bases, with 2 bases between the two germline ends. Time point here: healthy volunteer bleed at 2 weeks. The study extracted total RNA from unfractionated whole blood. This clonotype was detected a few times. Antigen: not known.

Source material: whole blood. The receptor was isolated from a human donor in good health. Some clones in this sample may be carry-over from other donors' samples. The J gene is TRBJ2-4, the V gene TRBV5-1; no definite D call. DNA for the CDR3: TGCGCCAGCAGCTTGGGGAACATTCAGTACTTC. It yields the protein CASSLGNIQYF.